This passage covers 14 T cell receptor beta chains from one sample sequenced in a study of lymphopenia after photon versus proton radiotherapy. Profiling relied on immunoSEQ multiplex PCR, and the TCRdb table lists in-frame clones only, not all of them. The sample lists 55,000 to 70,000 clones; roughly 90% were seen once. This sample comprised peripheral blood, obtained from a patient treated with photon-based radiotherapy. The source of these receptors is a woman aged 40 to 49 with cholangiocarcinoma.

This chain connects TRBV28 to TRBJ2-2; unclear D gene. The ends were cut back, 8 bases at V and 0 bases at J, with 16 bases in the middle. Germline V lookup: CDR1 MDHEN, CDR2 SYDVKM. This CDR3 is 16 amino acids long. The CDR3 spells CASGTPTHSNTGELFF. DNA of the CDR3: TGTGCCAGCGGAACTCCGACACATTCGAACACCGGGGAGCTGTTTTTT. Using reference TRBV28 and TRBJ2-2 for the parts outside the CDR3, the full variable domain is DVKVTQSSRYLVKRTGEKVFLECVQDMDHENMFWYRQDPGLGLRLIYFSYDVKMKEKGDIPEGYSVSREKKERFSLILESASTNQTSMYLCASGTPTHSNTGELFFGEGSRLTVL.

The genes are TRBV4-3 and TRBJ2-3, with 12 nucleotides matching TRBD2. The CDR3 spans 18 residues. Germline trimming cut 1 base from V and 1 base from J; bases unmatched to any gene: 6. Germline CDR1 reads LGHNA; CDR2 reads YSLEER. Here the CDR3 DNA reads TGCGCCAGCAGCCAAGTGGGACTAGCGGGCCCGCGCACAGATACGCAGTATTTT. Protein product: CASSQVGLAGPRTDTQYF.

The chain combines TRBV10-3 with TRBJ1-4; no clear D gene. Trimming cost V 11 bases and J 0 bases, with 10 bases left between them. The CDR3 covers 13 residues. Per germline, CDR1 ENHRY and CDR2 SYGVKD. The CDR3 sequence is CAGSSSTNEKLFF. The CDR3 nucleotides are TGTGCCGGATCGTCCTCAACTAATGAAAAACTGTTTTTT.

The chain couples TRBV5-1 to TRBJ2-1; 9 bases agree with TRBD1. The CDR3 consists of 15 residues. Germline-derived CDR1 and CDR2 are SGHRS and YFSETQ. The ends lost 0 bases at V and 9 bases at J; junction bases unmatched: 7. The CDR3 spells CASSLAGTGSSEQFF. DNA of the CDR3: TGCGCCAGCAGCTTGGCCGGGACAGGGAGTAGTGAGCAGTTCTTC.

V and J are TRBV7-9 and TRBJ2-3; tentatively, D is TRBD1 (5 bases). The CDR3 runs 15 residues. V was cut by 5 bases and J by 3 bases, with 15 bases left in between. CDR1 and CDR2 from the germline V gene are SEHNR and FQNEAQ (reference sequence). In nucleotides, the CDR3 is TGTGCCAGCAGCGCCCAGGGAATTTTTACAGATACGCAGTATTTT. It is translated as CASSAQGIFTDTQYF.

The chain links TRBV18 to TRBJ2-1, with D perhaps given as TRBD1 or TRBD2 (5 bases each). The germline V gene has CDR1 KGHSH and CDR2 LQKENI. The CDR3 has 15 residues. Trimming left V 3 bases short and J 8 bases short, with 17 bases between. Here the CDR3 DNA reads TGTGCCAGCTCACCGCAGGGACCCCGACCCCATGAGCAGTTCTTC. As protein: CASSPQGPRPHEQFF.

CDR3 region: CASSQRPVAGGTDTQYF. The DNA of the CDR3 is TGCGCCAGCAGCCAACGGCCAGTAGCGGGGGGCACAGATACGCAGTATTTT. The chain employs TRBV4-1 and TRBJ2-3; 9 nucleotides match TRBD2. The CDR3 is 17 amino acids. Germline V gene sequence: CDR1 MGHRA, CDR2 YSYEKL. J gave up 1 base and V 2 bases, and 7 bases lay outside the gene matches.

The CDR3 sequence is CASSFADTQYF. CDR3 in DNA: TGTGCCAGCAGCTTTGCAGATACGCAGTATTTT. The rearrangement links TRBV13 to TRBJ2-3; D is unclear. Germline CDR1 is PRHDT and CDR2 is FYEKMQ (reference sequence). The CDR3 has 11 residues. Trimming pared 3 bases from V and 4 bases from J, leaving 2 bases between.

The V call is TRBV7-3, the J call TRBJ2-1; 10 bases agree with TRBD2. Unmatched junction bases numbered 7, after V lost 5 bases and J lost 9 bases. The CDR3 length is 14 residues. Germline CDR1 is SGHTA and CDR2 is FQGTGA. The CDR3 is CASSPNSGRAEQFF. The CDR3 DNA sequence: TGTGCCAGCAGCCCCAACAGCGGGAGGGCTGAGCAGTTCTTC.

The chain uses TRBV2 and TRBJ2-6; D is possibly TRBD1 (6 bases). Looked up from germline, CDR1 is SNHLY and CDR2 is FYNNEI. This CDR3 region has 17 residues. The germline V and J ends were trimmed by 5 bases and 4 bases, with 18 bases remaining between them. DNA for the CDR3: TGTGCCAGCAGTAAGACAGGCGGGTCCTCCGGGGCCAACGTCCTGACTTTC. This sequence encodes CASSKTGGSSGANVLTF.

The rearrangement links TRBV9 to TRBJ2-3; no clear D. Trimming stripped 3 bases from V and 2 bases from J, with 4 bases between. CDR1 SGDLS and CDR2 YYNGEE come from the germline V gene. The CDR3 consists of 12 residues. The CDR3 loop is CASSALTDTQYF. CDR3 sequence (DNA): TGTGCCAGCAGCGCCCTCACAGATACGCAGTATTTT. The entire variable domain, with the rest obtained from reference TRBV9 and TRBJ2-3, is as follows: DSGVTQTPKHLITATGQRVTLRCSPRSGDLSVYWYQQSLDQGLQFLIQYYNGEERAKGNILERFSAQQFPDLHSELNLSSLELGDSALYFCASSALTDTQYFGPGTRLTVL.

The chain couples TRBV9 to TRBJ2-2; D gene unclear. The CDR3 runs to 12 residues. Germline assignment: CDR1 SGDLS and CDR2 YYNGEE. Deletions cut 4 bases from V and 8 bases from J, with 9 bases between. In nucleotides, the CDR3 is TGTGCCAGCAGCCCAAGCGTTGGGGAGCTGTTTTTT. It yields the protein CASSPSVGELFF.

This chain joins TRBV9 and TRBJ1-3; no clear D gene. Trimming removed 6 bases from V and 4 bases from J, with 5 bases in between. The germline CDR1 and CDR2 sequences are SGDLS and YYNGEE. CDR3 length: 11 amino acids. The CDR3 spells CASTRGNTIYF. The CDR3 nucleotides are TGTGCCAGCACCCGCGGAAACACCATATATTTT.

The chain combines TRBV7-8 with TRBJ1-1; D gene unclear. Per germline, CDR1 SGHVS and CDR2 FQNEAQ. Trimming pared 1 base from V and 4 bases from J, leaving 7 bases between. This CDR3 region has 13 residues. In DNA, the CDR3 is TGTGCCAGCAGCTTAGGAGTTTCCACTGAAGCTTTCTTT. Protein sequence: CASSLGVSTEAFF.